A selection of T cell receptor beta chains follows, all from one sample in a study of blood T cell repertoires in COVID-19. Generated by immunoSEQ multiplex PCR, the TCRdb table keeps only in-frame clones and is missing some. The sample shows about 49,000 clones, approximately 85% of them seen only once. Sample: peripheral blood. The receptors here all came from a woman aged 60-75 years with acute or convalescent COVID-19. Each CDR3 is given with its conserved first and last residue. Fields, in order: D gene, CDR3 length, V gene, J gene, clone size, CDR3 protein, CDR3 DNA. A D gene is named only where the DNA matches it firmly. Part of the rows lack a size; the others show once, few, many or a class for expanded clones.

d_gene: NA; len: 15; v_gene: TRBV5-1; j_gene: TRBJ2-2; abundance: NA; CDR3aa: CASSLWRSDTGELFF; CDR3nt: TGCGCCAGCAGCTTGTGGAGGTCGGACACCGGGGAGCTGTTTTTT
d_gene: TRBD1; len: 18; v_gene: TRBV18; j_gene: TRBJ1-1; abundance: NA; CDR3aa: CASSPLGTGGRVNTEAFF; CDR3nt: TGTGCCAGCTCACCTCTCGGGACAGGGGGCCGCGTGAACACTGAAGCTTTCTTT
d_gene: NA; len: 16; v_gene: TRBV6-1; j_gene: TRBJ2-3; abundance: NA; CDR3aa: CASSEVGPRRADTQYF; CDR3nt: TGTGCCAGCAGTGAAGTAGGCCCCAGGAGGGCCGATACGCAGTATTTT
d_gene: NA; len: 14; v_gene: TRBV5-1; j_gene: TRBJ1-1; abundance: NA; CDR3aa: CASSVKAGNTEAFF; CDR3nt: TGCGCCAGCAGCGTTAAAGCGGGAAACACTGAAGCTTTCTTT
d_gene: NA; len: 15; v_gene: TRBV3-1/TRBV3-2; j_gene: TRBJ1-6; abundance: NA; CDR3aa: CASRRGRGSNAPLHF; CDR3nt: TGTGCCAGCAGAAGGGGCAGGGGCAGTAACGCACCCCTCCACTTT
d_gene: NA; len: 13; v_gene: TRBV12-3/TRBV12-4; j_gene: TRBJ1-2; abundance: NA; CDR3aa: CASSRLGRGIYTF; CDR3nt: TGTGCCAGCAGTCGCCTGGGACGGGGGATCTACACCTTC
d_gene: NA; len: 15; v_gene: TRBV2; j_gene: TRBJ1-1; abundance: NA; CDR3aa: CASSEGRGLNTEAFF; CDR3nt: TGTGCCAGCAGTGAAGGCAGGGGTTTGAACACTGAAGCTTTCTTT
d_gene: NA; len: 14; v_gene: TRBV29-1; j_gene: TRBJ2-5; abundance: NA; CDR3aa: CSVVFDRKKETQYF; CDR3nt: TGCAGCGTTGTTTTCGACAGGAAGAAAGAGACCCAGTACTTC
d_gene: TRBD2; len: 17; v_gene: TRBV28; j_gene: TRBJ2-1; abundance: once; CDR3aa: CASSLTSSGASYNEQFF; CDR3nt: TGTGCCAGCTCCCTTACGTCTAGCGGGGCCTCCTACAATGAGCAGTTCTTC
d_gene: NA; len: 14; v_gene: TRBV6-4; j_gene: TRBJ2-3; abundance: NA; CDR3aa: CASASHFYTDTQYF; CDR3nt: TGTGCCAGCGCTAGCCACTTTTACACAGATACGCAGTATTTT
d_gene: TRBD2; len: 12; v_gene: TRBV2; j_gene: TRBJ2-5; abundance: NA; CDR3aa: CASGGASETQYF; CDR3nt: TGTGCGAGCGGGGGGGCCTCGGAGACCCAGTACTTC
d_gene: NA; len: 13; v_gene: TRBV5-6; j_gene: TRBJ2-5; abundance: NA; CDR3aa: CASLLRGQETQYF; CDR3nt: TGTGCCAGCCTTCTCCGCGGTCAAGAGACCCAGTACTTC
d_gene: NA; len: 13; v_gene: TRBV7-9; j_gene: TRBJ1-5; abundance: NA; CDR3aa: CASSPGDVRPQHF; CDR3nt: TGTGCCAGCAGCCCGGGGGACGTTCGGCCCCAGCATTTT
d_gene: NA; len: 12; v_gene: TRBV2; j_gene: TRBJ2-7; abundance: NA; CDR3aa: CASGQLGWGQYF; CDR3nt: TGTGCCAGCGGACAGCTTGGTTGGGGGCAGTACTTC
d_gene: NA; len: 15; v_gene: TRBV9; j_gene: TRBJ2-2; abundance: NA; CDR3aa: CASSVASANTGELFF; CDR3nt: TGTGCCAGCAGCGTAGCTAGCGCGAACACCGGGGAGCTGTTTTTT
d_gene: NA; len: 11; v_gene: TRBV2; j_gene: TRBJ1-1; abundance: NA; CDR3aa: CASRQGPEAFF; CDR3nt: TGTGCCAGCAGACAGGGCCCTGAAGCTTTCTTT
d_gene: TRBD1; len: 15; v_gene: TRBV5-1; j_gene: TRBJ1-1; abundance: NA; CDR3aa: CASSLGDRGLTEAFF; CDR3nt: TGCGCCAGCAGCTTGGGGGACAGGGGGCTTACTGAAGCTTTCTTT
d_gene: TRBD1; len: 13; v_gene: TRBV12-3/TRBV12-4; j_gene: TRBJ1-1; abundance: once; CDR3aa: CASSPGTGTEAFF; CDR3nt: TGTGCCAGCAGTCCCGGGACAGGCACTGAAGCTTTCTTT
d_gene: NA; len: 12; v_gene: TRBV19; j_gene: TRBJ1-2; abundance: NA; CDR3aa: CVAGTANYGYTF; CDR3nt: TGTGTTGCCGGGACTGCAAACTATGGCTACACCTTC
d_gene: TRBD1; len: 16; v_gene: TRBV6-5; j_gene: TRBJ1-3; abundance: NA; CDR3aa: CASSSPGQGTGNTIYF; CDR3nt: TGTGCCAGCAGTTCCCCGGGACAGGGGACAGGAAACACCATATATTTT
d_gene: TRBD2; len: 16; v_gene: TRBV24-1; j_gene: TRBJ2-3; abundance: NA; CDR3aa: CATSEAGGPSTDTQYF; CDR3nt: TGTGCCACCAGTGAGGCGGGAGGCCCCAGCACAGATACGCAGTATTTT
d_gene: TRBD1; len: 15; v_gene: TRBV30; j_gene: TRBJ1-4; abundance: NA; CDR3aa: CAWRTGYGTNEKLFF; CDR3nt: TGTGCCTGGCGGACAGGGTATGGAACTAATGAAAAACTGTTTTTT
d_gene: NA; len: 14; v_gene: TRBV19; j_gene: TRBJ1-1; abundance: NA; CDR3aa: CASSIYSGSTEAFF; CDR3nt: TGTGCCAGTAGTATTTATTCCGGTAGCACTGAAGCTTTCTTT
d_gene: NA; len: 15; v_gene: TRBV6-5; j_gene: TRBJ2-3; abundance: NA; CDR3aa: CASSYAAGPTDTQYF; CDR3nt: TGTGCCAGCAGTTACGCTGCGGGACCCACAGATACGCAGTATTTT
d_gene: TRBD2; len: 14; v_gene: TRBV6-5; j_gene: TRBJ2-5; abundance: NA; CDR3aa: CASSTRGGGETQYF; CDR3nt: TGTGCCAGCAGTACGCGGGGGGGCGGGGAGACCCAGTACTTC
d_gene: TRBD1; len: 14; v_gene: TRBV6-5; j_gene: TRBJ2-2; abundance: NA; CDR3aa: CASSRDRFTGELFF; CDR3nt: TGTGCCAGCAGTCGGGACAGATTCACCGGGGAGCTGTTTTTT
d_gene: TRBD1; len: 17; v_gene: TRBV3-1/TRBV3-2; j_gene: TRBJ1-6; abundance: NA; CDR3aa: CASSHTRTGLYNSPLHF; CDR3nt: TGTGCCAGCAGCCATACCAGGACAGGTCTCTATAATTCACCCCTCCACTTT
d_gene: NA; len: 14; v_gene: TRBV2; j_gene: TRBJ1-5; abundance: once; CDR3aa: CASSEGRVNQPQHF; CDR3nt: TGTGCCAGCAGTGAAGGCCGGGTGAATCAGCCCCAGCATTTT
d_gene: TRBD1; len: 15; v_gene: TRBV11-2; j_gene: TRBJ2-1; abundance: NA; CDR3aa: CASSGNRGSYNEQFF; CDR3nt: TGTGCCAGCAGCGGTAACAGGGGGTCCTACAATGAGCAGTTCTTC
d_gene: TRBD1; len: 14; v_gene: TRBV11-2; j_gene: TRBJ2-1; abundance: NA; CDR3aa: CASSPPGQYNEQFF; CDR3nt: TGTGCCAGCAGTCCCCCGGGACAGTACAATGAGCAGTTCTTC
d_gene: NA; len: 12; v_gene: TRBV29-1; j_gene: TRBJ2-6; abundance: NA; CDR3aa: CSVAGIANVLTF; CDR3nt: TGCAGCGTTGCCGGGATCGCCAACGTCCTGACTTTC
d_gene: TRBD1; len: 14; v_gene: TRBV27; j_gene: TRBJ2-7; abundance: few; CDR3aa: CASSSRTGVYEQYF; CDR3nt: TGTGCCAGCAGTTCCCGGACAGGAGTCTACGAGCAGTACTTC
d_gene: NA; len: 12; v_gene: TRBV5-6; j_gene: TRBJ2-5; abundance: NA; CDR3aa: CASSRLEETQYF; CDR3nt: TGTGCCAGCAGCCGACTAGAAGAGACCCAGTACTTC
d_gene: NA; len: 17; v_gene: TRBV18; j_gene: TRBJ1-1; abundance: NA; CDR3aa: CASSDGGGIMSSSKAFF; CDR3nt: TGTGCCAGCTCAGACGGGGGGGGGATCATGTCCTCCTCCAAAGCTTTCTTT
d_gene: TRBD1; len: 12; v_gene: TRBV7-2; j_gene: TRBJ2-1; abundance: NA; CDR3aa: CASSQTGGEQFF; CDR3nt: TGTGCCAGCAGCCAAACAGGGGGTGAGCAGTTCTTC
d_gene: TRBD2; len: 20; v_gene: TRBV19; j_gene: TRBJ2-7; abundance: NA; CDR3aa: CASSISLTSGIYKGSYEQYF; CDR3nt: TGTGCCAGTAGTATCTCCCTAACTAGCGGAATTTATAAGGGATCCTACGAGCAGTACTTC
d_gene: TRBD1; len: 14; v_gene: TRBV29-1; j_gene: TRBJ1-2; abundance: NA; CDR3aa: CSVPMTGLPRGYTF; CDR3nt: TGCAGCGTTCCTATGACAGGGTTGCCCCGCGGCTACACCTTC
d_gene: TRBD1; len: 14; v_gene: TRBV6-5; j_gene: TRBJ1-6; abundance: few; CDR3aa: CASSYQGAYSPLHF; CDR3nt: TGTGCCAGCAGTTACCAGGGGGCATATTCACCCCTCCACTTT
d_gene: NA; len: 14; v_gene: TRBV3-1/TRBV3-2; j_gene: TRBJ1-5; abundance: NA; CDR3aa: CASSQDTVGQPQHF; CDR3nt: TGTGCCAGCAGTCAGGACACGGTCGGTCAGCCCCAGCATTTT
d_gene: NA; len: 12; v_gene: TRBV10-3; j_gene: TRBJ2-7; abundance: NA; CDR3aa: CATGRDSYEQYF; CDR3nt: TGTGCCACAGGACGGGACTCCTACGAGCAGTACTTC
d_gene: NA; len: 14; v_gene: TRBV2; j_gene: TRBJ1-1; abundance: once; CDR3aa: CASSEEGIRPEAFF; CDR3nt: TGTGCCAGCAGTGAGGAGGGGATCAGACCGGAGGCTTTCTTT
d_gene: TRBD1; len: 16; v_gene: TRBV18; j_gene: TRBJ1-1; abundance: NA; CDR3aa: CASSAMGGQENTEAFF; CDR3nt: TGTGCCAGCTCAGCCATGGGAGGACAGGAGAACACTGAAGCTTTCTTT
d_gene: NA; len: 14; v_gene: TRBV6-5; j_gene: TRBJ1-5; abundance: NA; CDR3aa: CASSYRQGGQPQHF; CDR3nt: TGTGCCAGCAGTTACAGGCAGGGAGGTCAGCCCCAGCATTTT
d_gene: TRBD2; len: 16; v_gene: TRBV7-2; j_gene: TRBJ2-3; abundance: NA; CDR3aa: CASSLVAGGATDTQYF; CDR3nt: TGTGCCAGCAGCTTAGTCGCGGGGGGGGCCACAGATACGCAGTATTTT
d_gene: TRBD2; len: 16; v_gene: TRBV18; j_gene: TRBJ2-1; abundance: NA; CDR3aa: CASSPPGTSGTREQFF; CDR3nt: TGTGCCAGCTCACCTCCCGGGACTAGCGGGACCCGTGAGCAGTTCTTC